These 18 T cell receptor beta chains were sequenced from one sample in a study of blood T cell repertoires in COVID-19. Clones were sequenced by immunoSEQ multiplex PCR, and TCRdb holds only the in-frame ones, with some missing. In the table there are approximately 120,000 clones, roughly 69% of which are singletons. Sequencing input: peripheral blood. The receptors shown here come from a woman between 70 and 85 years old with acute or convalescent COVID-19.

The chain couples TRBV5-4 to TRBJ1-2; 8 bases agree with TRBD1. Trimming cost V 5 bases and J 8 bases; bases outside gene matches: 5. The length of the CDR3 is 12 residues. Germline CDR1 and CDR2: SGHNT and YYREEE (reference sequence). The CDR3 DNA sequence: TGTGCCAGCAGTAAGACAGGGGAAGGCTACACCTTC. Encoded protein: CASSKTGEGYTF.

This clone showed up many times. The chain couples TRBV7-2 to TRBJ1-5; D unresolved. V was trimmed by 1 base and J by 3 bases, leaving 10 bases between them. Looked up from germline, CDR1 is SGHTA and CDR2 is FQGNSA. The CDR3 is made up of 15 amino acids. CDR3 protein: CASSLVSGDNQPQHF. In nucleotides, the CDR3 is TGTGCCAGCAGCTTAGTTTCCGGGGACAATCAGCCCCAGCATTTT.

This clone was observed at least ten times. Here the CDR3 reads CAISESSGDTEAFF. CDR3 coding DNA: TGTGCCATCAGTGAGTCTTCGGGGGACACTGAAGCTTTCTTT. The chain joins TRBV10-3 to TRBJ1-1, with a possible D match to TRBD1 (5 bases). Germline assignment: CDR1 ENHRY and CDR2 SYGVKD. The V gene lost 0 bases and the J gene lost 3 bases, with 8 bases spanning the gap. The CDR3 runs 14 residues.

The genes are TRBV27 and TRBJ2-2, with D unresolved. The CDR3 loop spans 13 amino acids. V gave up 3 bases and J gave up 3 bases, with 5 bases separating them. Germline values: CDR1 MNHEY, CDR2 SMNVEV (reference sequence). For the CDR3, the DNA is TGTGCCAGCAGTTTTTTCGACACCGGGGAGCTGTTTTTT. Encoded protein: CASSFFDTGELFF.

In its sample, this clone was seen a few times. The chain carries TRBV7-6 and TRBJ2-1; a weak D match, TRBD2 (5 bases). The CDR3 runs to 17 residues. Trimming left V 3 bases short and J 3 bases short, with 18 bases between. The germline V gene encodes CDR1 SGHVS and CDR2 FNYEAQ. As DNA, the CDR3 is TGTGCCAGCAGCTTGTCGGGAAATTTCGGGCTCTACAATGAGCAGTTCTTC. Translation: CASSLSGNFGLYNEQFF.

CDR3 sequence reads: CASSFGTGLNTEAFF. As DNA, the CDR3 is TGTGCCAGCAGCTTTGGGACAGGCCTGAACACTGAAGCTTTCTTT. The chain is built from TRBV11-2 and TRBJ1-1; 8 positions match TRBD1. The CDR3 sequence is 15 residues long. Germline V CDR1 and CDR2: SGHAT, FQNNGV. After removal of 3 bases from V and 0 bases from J, the junction contained 3 bases not matched to a gene.

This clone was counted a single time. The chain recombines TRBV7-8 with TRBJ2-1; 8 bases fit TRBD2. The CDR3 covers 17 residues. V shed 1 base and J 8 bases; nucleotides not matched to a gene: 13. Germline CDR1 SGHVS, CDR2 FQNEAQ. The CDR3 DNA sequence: TGTGCCAGCAGCTTAGAGTACAGCGGGGGCCCCCCGGATGAGCAGTTCTTC. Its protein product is CASSLEYSGGPPDEQFF.

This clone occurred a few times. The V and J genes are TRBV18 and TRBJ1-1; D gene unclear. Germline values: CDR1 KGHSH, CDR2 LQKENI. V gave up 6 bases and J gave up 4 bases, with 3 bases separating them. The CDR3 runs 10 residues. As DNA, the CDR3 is TGTGCCAGCTCGAGCACTGAAGCTTTCTTT. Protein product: CASSSTEAFF.

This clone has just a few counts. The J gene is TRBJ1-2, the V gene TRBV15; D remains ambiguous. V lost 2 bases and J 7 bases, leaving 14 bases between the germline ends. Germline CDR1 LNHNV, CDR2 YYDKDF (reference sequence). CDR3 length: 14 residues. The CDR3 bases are TGTGCCACCAGCAGAAAACTCACAGACCGTGGCTACACCTTC. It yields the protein CATSRKLTDRGYTF.

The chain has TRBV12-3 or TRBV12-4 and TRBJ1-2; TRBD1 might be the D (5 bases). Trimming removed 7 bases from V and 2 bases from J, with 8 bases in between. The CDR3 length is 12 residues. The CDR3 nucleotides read TGTGCCAGCACCCCAGGGAACTATGGCTACACCTTC. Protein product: CASTPGNYGYTF.

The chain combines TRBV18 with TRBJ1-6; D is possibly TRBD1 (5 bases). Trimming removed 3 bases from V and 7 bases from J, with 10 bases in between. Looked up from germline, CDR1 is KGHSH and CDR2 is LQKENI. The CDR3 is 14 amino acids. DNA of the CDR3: TGTGCCAGCTCACCTAGTAGGGGAAATTCACCCCTCCACTTT. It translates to CASSPSRGNSPLHF.

The CDR3 DNA reads TGTGCCAGCAGCTTATACCCCCCCTCTAGCGGGAGGGCCTACGAGCAGTACTTC. Amino acid sequence: CASSLYPPSSGRAYEQYF. The genes are TRBV11-2 and TRBJ2-7; 12 nucleotides match TRBD2. This CDR3 spans 18 amino acids. J gave up 2 bases and V 2 bases, and 10 bases lay outside the gene matches. The V gene's germline CDR1 is SGHAT and CDR2 FQNNGV.

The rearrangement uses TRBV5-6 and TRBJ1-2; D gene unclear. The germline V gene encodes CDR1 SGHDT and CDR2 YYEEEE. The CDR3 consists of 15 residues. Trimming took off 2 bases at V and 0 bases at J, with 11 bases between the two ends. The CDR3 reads CASSFREAPNYGYTF. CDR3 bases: TGTGCCAGCAGCTTCCGGGAGGCTCCTAACTATGGCTACACCTTC.

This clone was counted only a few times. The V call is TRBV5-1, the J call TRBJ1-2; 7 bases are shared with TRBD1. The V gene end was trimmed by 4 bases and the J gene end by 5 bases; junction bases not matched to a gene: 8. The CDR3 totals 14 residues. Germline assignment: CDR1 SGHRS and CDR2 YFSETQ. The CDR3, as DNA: TGCGCCAGCAGCCCGGGGACAGAGGGGTATGGCTACACCTTC. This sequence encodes CASSPGTEGYGYTF.

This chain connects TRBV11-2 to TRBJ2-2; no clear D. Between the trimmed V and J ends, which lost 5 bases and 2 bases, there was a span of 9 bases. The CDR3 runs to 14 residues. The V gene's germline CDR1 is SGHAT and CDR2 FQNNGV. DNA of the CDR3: TGTGCCAGCAGCCAGTGGCTTAACACCGGGGAGCTGTTTTTT. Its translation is CASSQWLNTGELFF.

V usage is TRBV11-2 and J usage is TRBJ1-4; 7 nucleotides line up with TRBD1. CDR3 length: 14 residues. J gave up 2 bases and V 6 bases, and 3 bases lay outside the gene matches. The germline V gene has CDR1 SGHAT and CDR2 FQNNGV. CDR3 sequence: CASSPQGTNEKLFF. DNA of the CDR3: TGTGCCAGCAGTCCACAGGGGACTAATGAAAAACTGTTTTTT. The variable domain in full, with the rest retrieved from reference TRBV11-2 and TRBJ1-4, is EAGVAQSPRYKIIEKRQSVAFWCNPISGHATLYWYQQILGQGPKLLIQFQNNGVVDDSQLPKDRFSAERLKGVDSTLKIQPAKLEDSAVYLCASSPQGTNEKLFFGSGTQLSVL.

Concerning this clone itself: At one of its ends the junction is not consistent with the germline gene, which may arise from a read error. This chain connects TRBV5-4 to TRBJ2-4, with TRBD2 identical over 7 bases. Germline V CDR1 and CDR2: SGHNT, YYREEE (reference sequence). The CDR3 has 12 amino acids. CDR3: CASSLPGLEALF. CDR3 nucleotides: TGTGCCAGCAGCTTGCCCGGACTAGAAGCGCTCTTC.

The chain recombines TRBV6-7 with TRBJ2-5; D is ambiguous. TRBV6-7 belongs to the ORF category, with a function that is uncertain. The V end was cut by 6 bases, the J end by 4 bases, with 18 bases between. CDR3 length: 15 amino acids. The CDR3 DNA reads TGTGCCAGCAGCCCTCCGCAGCCGCAGGTAGAGACCCAGTACTTC. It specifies CASSPPQPQVETQYF.